This T cell receptor beta chain was captured in a study of shared clonotypes between healthy human individuals. Findings and caveats of the study: An expected dependence of interdonor clonotype sharing on sequencing depth was noted.

The table lists this clone with a count of one. What it binds is unknown. Repertoires were generated with immunoSEQ multiplex PCR, while TCRdb's copy carries only in-frame clones and drops some. The repertoire includes hundreds of thousands of clones, around 74% of them detected once, and more than 1.5% sits in the top ten. Study donors comprised healthy, HIV-negative adults devoid of recent acute infection or vaccination. Donors, without exception, were Caucasian adults residing in Nashville, Tennessee. The CDR3 consists of 15 residues. Trimming pared 7 bases from V and 0 bases from J, leaving 11 bases between. Germline CDR1 reads SGHRS; CDR2 reads YFSETQ.

The J gene is TRBJ2-6, the V gene TRBV5-1; D gene uncertain. This TCR came from a woman aged 25 to 39 in good health. The sequenced material came from memory CD4+ T cells sorted from blood. Subset here: CD45RA-negative fraction. CDR3 bases: TGCGCCAGCCGTCCGGGCCCCTCTGGGGCCAACGTCCTGACTTTC. Its translation is CASRPGPSGANVLTF.